Below, one T cell receptor beta chain is given with its context. Cohort assignment relied on participant-reported clinical history. CDR1 is SGHDN, CDR2 FVKESK, per germline. This CDR3 spans 14 amino acids. V dropped 1 base and J dropped 3; count of bases not matched to a gene: 2. Study processing details: Reference gene primer amplification gave nucleated cell count estimates. Clones were sequenced by immunoSEQ multiplex PCR, and TCRdb holds only the in-frame ones, with some missing. For V, J and clone size, that table is used; D and trimming come from the DNA. The sample carries a few hundred thousand clones, 80% recorded once. This record belongs to a study of blood T cell repertoires in COVID-19. The overall study: Samples of COVID-19 (acute and convalescent) were obtained from the United States, Italy and Spain. In each case, the material was cDNA or gDNA derived from T cells, B-cell-depleted T cells, or PBMCs.

The sample comprised PBMCs or T cells enriched from blood (not recorded which). The gene calls are TRBV14 and TRBJ1-1, with 7 bases that match TRBD1. The sequence was obtained from a woman aged 40 to 50 with acute COVID-19. The CDR3 protein is CASSQVQGYTEAFF. The CDR3 DNA reads as TGTGCCAGCAGCCAAGTACAGGGGTACACTGAAGCTTTCTTT.